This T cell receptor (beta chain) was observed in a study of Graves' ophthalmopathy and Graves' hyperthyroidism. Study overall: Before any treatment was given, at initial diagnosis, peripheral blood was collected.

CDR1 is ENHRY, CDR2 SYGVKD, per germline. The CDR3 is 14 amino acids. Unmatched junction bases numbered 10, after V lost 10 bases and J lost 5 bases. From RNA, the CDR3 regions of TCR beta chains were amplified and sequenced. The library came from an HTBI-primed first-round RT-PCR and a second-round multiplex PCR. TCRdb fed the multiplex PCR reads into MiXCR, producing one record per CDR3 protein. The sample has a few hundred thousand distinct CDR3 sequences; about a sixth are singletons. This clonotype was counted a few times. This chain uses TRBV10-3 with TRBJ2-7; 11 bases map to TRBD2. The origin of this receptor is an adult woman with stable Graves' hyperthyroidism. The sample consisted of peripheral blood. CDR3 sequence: CATRMGLAVNEQYF. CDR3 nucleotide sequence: TGTGCCACCCGTATGGGACTAGCGGTAAACGAGCAGTACTTC.